One sample yielded the 21 T cell receptor beta chains listed below, sequenced in a study of OX40 agonist ivuxolimab in advanced cancers. Produced via immunoSEQ multiplex PCR; TCRdb's table is partial and in-frame only. The repertoire holds approximately 80,000 clones, with about nine tenths as singletons. This material consisted of CD4+ or CD8+ T cells sorted from blood, taken in a trial of the OX40 agonist ivuxolimab. These receptors came from an adult with an advanced solid tumor such as melanoma, head and neck, liver or kidney cancer.

V is TRBV15 and J is TRBJ1-5; 10 bases line up with TRBD1. This CDR3 region has 16 residues. Trimming cost V 0 bases and J 7 bases; bases outside gene matches: 6. Germline CDR1 and CDR2: LNHNV and YYDKDF (reference sequence). CDR3 nucleotides: TGTGCCACCAGCAGAGAACGGACAGGGGGATTACAGCCCCAGCATTTT. Amino acid sequence: CATSRERTGGLQPQHF.

The genes are TRBV4-2 and TRBJ1-4; 9 bases map to TRBD1. The germline CDR1 and CDR2 sequences are LGHNA and YNFKEQ. The CDR3 contains 16 residues. J gave up 2 bases and V 4 bases, and 5 bases lay outside the gene matches. CDR3: CASSLQGAQTNEKLFF. DNA of the CDR3: TGTGCCAGCAGCCTACAGGGGGCGCAGACTAATGAAAAACTGTTTTTT.

The V and J genes are TRBV27 and TRBJ1-1, with D perhaps TRBD1 (5 bases). This CDR3 comprises 13 residues. CDR1 and CDR2 from the germline V gene are MNHEY and SMNVEV (reference sequence). V lost 4 bases, J lost 1 base, and 7 bases lay in between. The DNA for the CDR3 is TGTGCCAGCAGTTCTACAGGGAACACTGAAGCTTTCTTT. It codes for CASSSTGNTEAFF.

The V call is TRBV19, the J call TRBJ1-2; D is unclear. The CDR3 has 12 amino acids. Trimming stripped 6 bases from V and 4 bases from J, with 9 bases between. Germline CDR1 is LNHDA and CDR2 is SQIVND (reference sequence). CDR3 sequence reads: CASRDYPYGYTF. In DNA, the CDR3 is TGTGCCAGTAGAGACTATCCCTATGGCTACACCTTC.

The V call is TRBV7-9, the J call TRBJ1-4; D unresolved. The germline gives CDR1 SEHNR, CDR2 FQNEAQ (reference sequence). V lost 1 base to trimming and J lost 2 bases, with 8 bases between them. The CDR3 runs 15 residues. The CDR3 nucleotides read TGTGCCAGCAGCTTAGTTACGTCTACTAATGAAAAACTGTTTTTT. It yields the protein CASSLVTSTNEKLFF.

This chain connects TRBV14 to TRBJ2-3; 10 bases align to TRBD1. Germline assignment: CDR1 SGHDN and CDR2 FVKESK. This CDR3 is built from 18 residues. The V segment lost 3 bases and the J segment 5 bases; nucleotides outside the gene matches: 14. CDR3 residues: CASSHTRDRGRFGDTQYF. CDR3 DNA sequence: TGTGCCAGCAGCCACACTCGGGACAGGGGAAGGTTCGGAGATACGCAGTATTTT.

This chain uses TRBV11-2 with TRBJ1-1; D is unresolved. This CDR3 spans 14 amino acids. Trimming shortened V by 1 base and J by 1 base, and 7 bases separated the two germline ends. The germline CDR1 and CDR2 sequences are SGHAT and FQNNGV. CDR3 region: CASSLVVRNTEAFF. As DNA, the CDR3 is TGTGCCAGCAGCTTAGTTGTCAGGAACACTGAAGCTTTCTTT.

The CDR3 protein is CASSIPGRETQYF. CDR3 coding DNA: TGTGCCAGTAGTATCCCGGGTAGGGAGACCCAGTACTTC. The chain employs TRBV19 and TRBJ2-5, with D uncertain. Per germline, CDR1 LNHDA and CDR2 SQIVND (reference sequence). CDR3 length equals 13 residues. The V end lost 3 bases, the J end lost 5 bases, and 10 bases lay between the germline ends.

Written as DNA, the CDR3 is TGTGCCAGCAGTTCTGGGAGTCGTGGGGCCAAAAACATTCAGTACTTC. This encodes CASSSGSRGAKNIQYF. This chain uses TRBV28 with TRBJ2-4; a possible D gene is TRBD2 (5 bases). Per germline, CDR1 MDHEN and CDR2 SYDVKM. Trimming removed 4 bases at V and 1 base at J, with 14 bases between. CDR3 length: 16 residues.

The chain combines TRBV5-1 with TRBJ2-7; the D is unclear. Between the trimmed V and J ends, which lost 0 bases and 6 bases, there was a span of 10 bases. Per the germline V gene, CDR1 is SGHRS and CDR2 is YFSETQ. There are 13 residues in the CDR3. CDR3: CASSLDRPGEQYF. For the CDR3, the DNA is TGCGCCAGCAGCTTGGACCGCCCCGGCGAGCAGTACTTC.

The CDR3 sequence: CASSLTMTGGNQPQHF. CDR3 DNA: TGTGCCAGCAGCTTAACAATGACAGGTGGGAATCAGCCCCAGCATTTT. The chain carries TRBV7-9 and TRBJ1-5; possibly TRBD1 for D (6 bases). CDR3 size: 16 residues. V dropped 2 bases and J dropped 4 bases, with 15 bases sitting between them. CDR1 SEHNR and CDR2 FQNEAQ come from the germline V gene (reference sequence).

The rearrangement links TRBV7-9 to TRBJ2-1, with 8 bases that match TRBD1. J gave up 3 bases and V 5 bases, and 15 bases lay outside the gene matches. The length of the CDR3 is 18 residues. Germline lookup yields CDR1 SEHNR and CDR2 FQNEAQ (reference sequence). The CDR3 DNA follows: TGTGCCAGCAGCCAAGGACAAATTGGGGACAGGAACTACAATGAGCAGTTCTTC. This codes for CASSQGQIGDRNYNEQFF.

The J gene is TRBJ2-4, the V gene TRBV7-9; the D gene is possibly TRBD1 (5 bases). Trimming left V 4 bases short and J 0 bases short, with 16 bases between. The CDR3 is made up of 17 amino acids. Germline CDR1 and CDR2: SEHNR and FQNEAQ (reference sequence). CDR3 DNA sequence: TGTGCCAGCAGCTCCGACTCACAGGTCCTAGCCAAAAACATTCAGTACTTC. Translation gives CASSSDSQVLAKNIQYF. Using reference TRBV7-9 and TRBJ2-4 for the parts outside the CDR3, the full variable domain is DTGVSQNPRHKITKRGQNVTFRCDPISEHNRLYWYRQTLGQGPEFLTYFQNEAQLEKSRLLSDRFSAERPKGSFSTLEIQRTEQGDSAMYLCASSSDSQVLAKNIQYFGAGTRLSVL.

The V call is TRBV5-1, the J call TRBJ2-5; D is uncertain. CDR1 and CDR2 (germline): SGHRS, YFSETQ. The CDR3 contains 14 residues. V lost 5 bases and J 5 bases, leaving 16 bases between the germline ends. The DNA for the CDR3 is TGCGCCAGCAGATTGACGGCGATGGACGAGACCCAGTACTTC. This encodes CASRLTAMDETQYF. The variable domain in full, with the rest retrieved from reference TRBV5-1 and TRBJ2-5, is KAGVTQTPRYLIKTRGQQVTLSCSPISGHRSVSWYQQTPGQGLQFLFEYFSETQRNKGNFPGRFSGRQFSNSRSEMNVSTLELGDSALYLCASRLTAMDETQYFGPGTRLLVL.

This chain links TRBV4-2 with TRBJ1-2; the D is unclear. The germline V and J ends were trimmed by 1 base and 3 bases, with 12 bases remaining between them. The CDR3 is 15 residues long. Germline V CDR1 and CDR2: LGHNA, YNFKEQ. CDR3 nucleotides: TGTGCCAGCAGCCAAGGAACCGGGATTGACTATGGCTACACCTTC. Its protein product is CASSQGTGIDYGYTF.

This chain connects TRBV7-9 to TRBJ1-6; no reliable D call. The CDR3 loop spans 12 amino acids. CDR1 is SEHNR, CDR2 FQNEAQ, per germline (reference sequence). Trimming cost V 8 bases and J 9 bases, with 11 bases left between them. CDR3 DNA: TGTGCCAGCGAGGGTGTAGGTTCACCCCTCCACTTT. Protein product: CASEGVGSPLHF.

The rearrangement joins TRBV12-5 to TRBJ2-2; 7 nucleotides match TRBD1. The CDR3 is 15 residues long. Germline CDR1 is LGHNT and CDR2 is FRNRAP. V was pared by 0 bases and J by 6 bases, with 4 bases of the junction left unmatched. CDR3 loop: CASGLVLQGPGELFF. The CDR3 nucleotides read TGTGCTAGTGGTTTGGTATTACAGGGGCCCGGGGAGCTGTTTTTT.

This rearrangement joins TRBV13 to TRBJ2-5; D may correspond to TRBD1 or TRBD2 (6 bases each). The ends were cut back, 4 bases at V and 2 bases at J, with 14 bases in the middle. Looked up from germline, CDR1 is PRHDT and CDR2 is FYEKMQ (reference sequence). The CDR3 covers 15 residues. CDR3: CASSSARGRQETQYF. CDR3 bases: TGTGCCAGCAGCTCCGCACGGGGGCGGCAAGAGACCCAGTACTTC.

The rearrangement links TRBV7-2 to TRBJ2-1, with TRBD2 matching 14 bases. Germline assignment: CDR1 SGHTA and CDR2 FQGNSA. The ends lost 5 bases at V and 9 bases at J; junction bases unmatched: 9. The length of the CDR3 is 16 residues. CDR3 sequence reads: CASSGGLAGVDGEQFF. The CDR3 nucleotides read TGTGCCAGCAGCGGGGGACTAGCGGGAGTAGATGGTGAGCAGTTCTTC.

The chain couples TRBV18 to TRBJ2-7, with a tentative D call TRBD2 (6 bases). The CDR3 length is 14 residues. V lost 2 bases to trimming and J lost 3 bases, with 11 bases between them. Germline V gives CDR1 KGHSH, CDR2 LQKENI. The CDR3 region has the DNA TGTGCCAGCTCACCAGGACTACCCGTCTACGAGCAGTACTTC. It codes for CASSPGLPVYEQYF.

This clone showed up just once. The chain couples TRBV5-6 to TRBJ1-2, with D maybe TRBD1 (6 bases). Germline V lookup: CDR1 SGHDT, CDR2 YYEEEE. The CDR3 loop spans 14 amino acids. V lost 1 base and J lost 2, with 9 bases in between. The chain's CDR3 is CASSLTGLNYGYTF. Here the CDR3 DNA reads TGTGCCAGCAGCTTGACAGGGTTGAACTATGGCTACACCTTC.